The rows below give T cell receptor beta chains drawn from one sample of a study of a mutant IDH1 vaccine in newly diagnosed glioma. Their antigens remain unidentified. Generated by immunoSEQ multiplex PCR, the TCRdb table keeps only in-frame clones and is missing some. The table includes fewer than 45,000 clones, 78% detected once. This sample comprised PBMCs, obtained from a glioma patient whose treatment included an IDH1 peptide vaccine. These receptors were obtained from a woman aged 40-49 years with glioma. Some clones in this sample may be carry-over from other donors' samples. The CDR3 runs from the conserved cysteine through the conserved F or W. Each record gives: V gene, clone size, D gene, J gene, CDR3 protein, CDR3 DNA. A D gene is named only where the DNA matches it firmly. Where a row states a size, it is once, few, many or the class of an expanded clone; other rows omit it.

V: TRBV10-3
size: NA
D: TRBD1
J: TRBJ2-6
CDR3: CAISSGTGGLSSGANVLTF
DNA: TGTGCCATCAGTTCCGGGACAGGGGGGTTGTCATCTGGGGCCAACGTCCTGACTTTC

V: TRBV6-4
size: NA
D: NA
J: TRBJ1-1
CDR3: CASSVQEDTEAFF
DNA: TGTGCCAGCAGTGTCCAGGAGGACACTGAAGCTTTCTTT

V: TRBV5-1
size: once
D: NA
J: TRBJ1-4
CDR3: CASSRELADEKLFF
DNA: TGCGCCAGCAGCCGGGAGCTGGCGGATGAAAAACTGTTTTTT

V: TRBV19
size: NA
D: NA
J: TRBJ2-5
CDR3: CASTGSGQETQYF
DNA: TGTGCCAGTACTGGGTCGGGCCAAGAGACCCAGTACTTC

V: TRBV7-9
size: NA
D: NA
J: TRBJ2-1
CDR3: CASSFPMAGNEQFF
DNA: TGTGCCAGCAGCTTTCCCATGGCGGGTAATGAGCAGTTCTTC

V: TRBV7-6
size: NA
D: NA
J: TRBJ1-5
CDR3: CASSLEAGSYQPQHF
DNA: TGTGCCAGCAGCTTAGAGGCAGGGTCCTATCAGCCCCAGCATTTT

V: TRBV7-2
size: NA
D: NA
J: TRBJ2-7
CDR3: CASSPFGSEQYF
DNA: TGTGCCAGCAGCCCCTTTGGGTCCGAGCAGTACTTC

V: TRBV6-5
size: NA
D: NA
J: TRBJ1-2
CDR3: CASKYAASRGYTF
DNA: TGTGCCAGCAAGTATGCGGCGTCTAGGGGCTACACCTTC

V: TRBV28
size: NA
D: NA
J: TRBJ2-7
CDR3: CASSSPWGAYEQYF
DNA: TGTGCCAGCAGTTCCCCGTGGGGGGCCTACGAGCAGTACTTC

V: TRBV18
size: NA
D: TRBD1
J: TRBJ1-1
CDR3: CASSRPSGTGNTEAFF
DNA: TGTGCCAGCTCACGCCCCTCCGGGACAGGGAACACTGAAGCTTTCTTT

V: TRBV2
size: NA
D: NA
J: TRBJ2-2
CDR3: CASSEARGRAGELFF
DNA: TGTGCCAGCAGTGAAGCTCGGGGAAGGGCCGGGGAGCTGTTTTTT

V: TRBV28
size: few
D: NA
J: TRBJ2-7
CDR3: CASSFSTSYEQYF
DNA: TGTGCCAGCAGTTTTTCTACCAGCTACGAGCAGTACTTC

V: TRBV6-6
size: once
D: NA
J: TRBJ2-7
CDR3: CASSYSSYEQYF
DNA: TGTGCCAGCAGTTACTCGAGTTACGAGCAGTACTTC